This T cell receptor (beta chain) was recorded in a study of cytomegalovirus exposure and HLA in healthy donors. The study ran its PCR with 60 Vbeta and 13 Jbeta primers. This table comes from immunoSEQ multiplex PCR, and its TCRdb copy is limited to in-frame clones, with some not included. The table records 84,000 or so clones, under 80% of them present only once. The germline gives CDR1 SGHDT, CDR2 YYEEEE. CDR3 length: 16 residues. Losses at the gene ends were 0 bases for V and 0 bases for J; bases not matched to a gene: 4. Sequencing was carried out using PBMCs. The chain uses TRBV5-6 and TRBJ1-1, with 8 bases that match TRBD1. The TCR was taken from a human donor in good health. CDR3 residues: CASSLAQGALNTEAFF. The CDR3 bases are TGTGCCAGCAGCTTGGCGCAGGGGGCACTGAACACTGAAGCTTTCTTT.